Below, 24 T cell receptor beta chains from the same sample are listed, as sequenced in a study of T cells after yellow fever vaccination. TCRdb independently ran MiXCR on the 5' RACE reads; one entry per CDR3 protein. This table holds approximately 580,000 distinct CDR3 sequences, about 17% found once. The sequencing here drew on PBMCs, taken 5 days after the first yellow fever vaccination. These receptors were collected from a man between 18 and 29 years old who received the YFV17D yellow fever vaccine.

At least ten counts were recorded for this clonotype. J is TRBJ1-1 and V is TRBV4-1; D possibly corresponds to TRBD1 (5 bases). The germline V and J ends were trimmed by 8 bases and 6 bases, with 16 bases remaining between them. The germline CDR1 and CDR2 sequences are MGHRA and YSYEKL. The CDR3 runs to 13 residues. In DNA form, the CDR3 reads TGCGCCAGCGGGGACTTTCGAAGCGCTGAAGCTTTCTTT. This codes for CASGDFRSAEAFF.

This clonotype has just one count. The gene calls are TRBV7-6 and TRBJ2-5; 8 positions agree with TRBD2. The length of the CDR3 is 15 residues. Unmatched junction bases numbered 9, after V lost 5 bases and J lost 4 bases. Germline-derived CDR1 and CDR2 are SGHVS and FNYEAQ. CDR3 DNA sequence: TGTGCCAGCAGCCGCCGGGGGGGGGCCTTAGAGACCCAGTACTTC. The encoded protein is CASSRRGGALETQYF. The complete variable domain, with remaining parts taken from reference TRBV7-6 and TRBJ2-5, reads GAGVSQSPRYKVTKRGQDVALRCDPISGHVSLYWYRQALGQGPEFLTYFNYEAQQDKSGLPNDRFSAERPEGSISTLTIQRTEQRDSAMYRCASSRRGGALETQYFGPGTRLLVL.

The gene calls are TRBV13 and TRBJ2-3, with D perhaps TRBD1 or TRBD2 (5 bases each). Trimming shortened V by 5 bases and J by 2 bases, and 14 bases separated the two germline ends. This CDR3 has 15 residues. CDR1 and CDR2 from the germline V gene are PRHDT and FYEKMQ (reference sequence). In DNA, the CDR3 is TGTGCCAGCAGCCTTTGGGACGGATACACAGATACGCAGTATTTT. Translating gives CASSLWDGYTDTQYF. The full variable domain, rest sourced from reference TRBV13 and TRBJ2-3, is AAGVIQSPRHLIKEKRETATLKCYPIPRHDTVYWYQQGPGQDPQFLISFYEKMQSDKGSIPDRFSAQQFSDYHSELNMSSLELGDSALYFCASSLWDGYTDTQYFGPGTRLTVL.

This rearrangement joins TRBV27 to TRBJ1-5; D perhaps matches TRBD1 (5 bases). In germline, CDR1 is MNHEY, CDR2 SMNVEV (reference sequence). Trimming took 6 bases from V and 8 from J, leaving 17 bases between them. The CDR3 sequence is 14 residues long. The CDR3 loop is CASSDSRAAEPQHF. The CDR3 region has the DNA TGTGCCAGCAGCGATAGCAGGGCAGCGGAGCCCCAGCATTTT.

This clonotype was seen a few times. The chain couples TRBV29-1 to TRBJ1-1; D may be TRBD1 (5 bases). CDR3 size: 10 residues. V shed 6 bases and J shed 4 bases, with 6 bases lying between them. Germline CDR1 reads SQVTM; CDR2 reads ANQGSEA. The CDR3 bases are TGCAGCGTCGACAGCACTGAAGCTTTCTTT. Its protein is CSVDSTEAFF. The complete variable domain, with remaining parts taken from reference TRBV29-1 and TRBJ1-1, reads SAVISQKPSRDICQRGTSLTIQCQVDSQVTMMFWYRQQPGQSLTLIATANQGSEATYESGFVIDKFPISRPNLTFSTLTVSNMSPEDSSIYLCSVDSTEAFFGQGTRLTVV.

This chain connects TRBV7-2 to TRBJ1-2, with D unresolved. The V gene lost 3 bases and the J gene lost 5 bases, with 10 bases spanning the gap. Germline values: CDR1 SGHTA, CDR2 FQGNSA. The CDR3 loop spans 13 amino acids. CDR3 region: CASSFGAAYGYTF. DNA for the CDR3: TGTGCCAGCAGCTTTGGAGCTGCTTATGGCTACACCTTC.

This chain joins TRBV6-1 and TRBJ1-6; TRBD1 is a possible D gene (5 bases). Trimming took off 6 bases at V and 8 bases at J, with 23 bases between the two ends. The germline V gene encodes CDR1 MNHNS and CDR2 SASEGT. CDR3 length equals 17 residues. CDR3 sequence: CASSPPAGQTFDSPLHF. The CDR3 region has the DNA TGTGCCAGCAGCCCCCCCGCGGGGCAGACATTCGATTCACCCCTCCACTTT.

This clonotype has a handful of counts. CDR3 coding DNA: TGCAGCGTTGAGCTAACCCGTACCACAGATACGCAGTATTTT. It specifies CSVELTRTTDTQYF. The gene calls are TRBV29-1 and TRBJ2-3; no firm D call. Trimming shortened V by 3 bases and J by 2 bases, and 12 bases separated the two germline ends. This CDR3 region has 14 residues. Germline V gene data show CDR1 as SQVTM and CDR2 as ANQGSEA.

This clonotype was seen a handful of times. The gene calls are TRBV5-4 and TRBJ2-4; TRBD2 agrees at 11 bases. This CDR3 contains 18 residues. In germline, CDR1 is SGHNT, CDR2 YYREEE (reference sequence). V shed 0 bases and J 0 bases; nucleotides not matched to a gene: 5. The chain's CDR3 is CASSLAGLADRAKNIQYF. The CDR3 DNA sequence: TGTGCCAGCAGCTTGGCGGGACTAGCGGACCGAGCCAAAAACATTCAGTACTTC.

On this clonotype: This may arise from a read error, as a much more abundant clone is one base away. V and J are TRBV27 and TRBJ2-3; no definite D call. This CDR3 is 13 amino acids long. Germline loops: CDR1 MNHEY, CDR2 SMNVEV (reference sequence). CDR3 in DNA: TGTGCCAGCACGGGCGCTGGCACAGATGCGCAGTATTTT. Amino acids: CASTGAGTDAQYF.

This clonotype was observed a few times. This chain connects TRBV7-2 to TRBJ2-5, with D perhaps TRBD2 (5 bases). Germline CDR1 is SGHTA and CDR2 is FQGNSA. The ends were cut back, 0 bases at V and 4 bases at J, with 9 bases in the middle. This CDR3 contains 14 residues. This chain's CDR3 is CASSLALGRETQYF. The DNA of the CDR3 is TGTGCCAGCAGCTTAGCTCTGGGGAGAGAGACCCAGTACTTC.

Worth noting for this clonotype: One end of the junction is discordant with germline, which a read error may explain. This chain links TRBV19 with TRBJ2-3; 9 nucleotides match TRBD2. The CDR3 is 17 residues long. Germline lookup yields CDR1 LNHDA and CDR2 SQIVND (reference sequence). CDR3 region: CACSDRAGGGGFDTQYF. In DNA, the CDR3 is TGTGCCTGTAGTGACCGTGCGGGAGGGGGGGGCTTTGATACGCAGTATTTT.

This clonotype was seen a few times. The chain is built from TRBV7-3 and TRBJ1-1; a possible D gene is TRBD1 (5 bases). The CDR3 has 14 residues. The germline V and J ends were trimmed by 1 base and 4 bases, with 10 bases remaining between them. CDR1 SGHTA and CDR2 FQGTGA come from the germline V gene. The CDR3: CASSLNDGGTEAFF. The DNA of the CDR3 is TGTGCCAGCAGCTTAAATGATGGGGGCACTGAAGCTTTCTTT.

This clonotype has only a few counts. In nucleotides, the CDR3 is TGCAGTGCTCTGCGACAGGGAATAAATTCACCCCTCCACTTT. This codes for CSALRQGINSPLHF. The V gene is TRBV20-1, the J gene TRBJ1-6, with 7 bases matching TRBD1. Germline values: CDR1 DFQATT, CDR2 SNEGSKA (reference sequence). CDR3 length: 14 residues. V trimming: 5 bases; J trimming: 7 bases; junction bases outside the gene matches: 8.

The chain employs TRBV13 and TRBJ2-1, with 14 bases aligning to TRBD2. Germline V gene sequence: CDR1 PRHDT, CDR2 FYEKMQ (reference sequence). The CDR3 covers 22 residues. V gave up 6 bases and J gave up 7 bases; unmatched junction bases: 26. The CDR3 bases are TGTGCCAGCAGTCTCAGGACTAGCGGGGGGCTCTACTACGGCCGCGTTTTGAATGAGCAGTTCTTC. Translated, it gives CASSLRTSGGLYYGRVLNEQFF.

Note on this clonotype: The junction departs from the called germline gene at one end, perhaps through a read error. CDR3 nucleotide sequence: TGTGCCAGCAGCCCCCGGGACCGAGATACGCAGTTTTTT. It encodes CASSPRDRDTQFF. The genes are TRBV7-9 and TRBJ2-3; D possibly uses TRBD1 or TRBD2 (5 bases each). CDR1 SEHNR and CDR2 FQNEAQ come from the germline V gene (reference sequence). The CDR3 covers 13 residues.

This chain links TRBV2 with TRBJ2-5, with 7 positions matching TRBD2. CDR1 SNHLY and CDR2 FYNNEI come from the germline V gene. CDR3 size: 12 residues. Losses at the gene ends were 6 bases for V and 3 bases for J; bases not matched to a gene: 1. CDR3 sequence (DNA): TGTGCCAGCAGGGGAGGGGAAGAGACCCAGTACTTC. Translation gives CASRGGEETQYF.

A few counts support this clonotype. The chain recombines TRBV5-1 with TRBJ2-5, with unresolved D. This CDR3 comprises 14 residues. The V gene's germline CDR1 is SGHRS and CDR2 YFSETQ. V was cut by 0 bases and J by 2 bases, with 8 bases left in between. The DNA of the CDR3 is TGCGCCAGCAGCTTGGGGATGGCACAAGAGACCCAGTACTTC. Its translation is CASSLGMAQETQYF.

This chain joins TRBV12-3 or TRBV12-4 and TRBJ2-3; 7 bases agree with TRBD2. V gave up 7 bases and J gave up 4 bases; unmatched junction bases: 8. The CDR3 covers 14 residues. CDR3 DNA: TGTGCCAGCATCCCCGCGGGGGAGGCAGATACGCAGTATTTT. Translation gives CASIPAGEADTQYF.

This clonotype was detected a few times. This rearrangement joins TRBV24-1 to TRBJ1-2; D is perhaps TRBD1 (5 bases). Trimming removed 10 bases from V and 2 bases from J, with 13 bases in between. This CDR3 region has 13 residues. From germline, CDR1 is KGHDR and CDR2 SFDVKD. CDR3 sequence: CATRGGGNYGYTF. In nucleotides, the CDR3 is TGTGCCACGAGGGGCGGAGGGAACTATGGCTACACCTTC.

The CDR3 DNA reads TGTGCCACCAGCCGATCGACAGGGCTTCATGGCTACACCTTC. Translated, it gives CATSRSTGLHGYTF. The chain couples TRBV24-1 to TRBJ1-2; 7 bases align to TRBD1. The CDR3 spans 14 residues. The J segment lost 6 bases and the V segment lost 7 bases, leaving 10 bases of the junction unmatched. Germline-derived CDR1 and CDR2 are KGHDR and SFDVKD.

V usage is TRBV27 and J usage is TRBJ1-2, with D possibly TRBD1 on 5 matching bases. CDR1 is MNHEY, CDR2 SMNVEV, per germline (reference sequence). Trimming took off 1 base at V and 3 bases at J, with 21 bases between the two ends. The CDR3 loop spans 18 amino acids. CDR3 sequence: CASSLLWPGQGSDYGYTF. CDR3 sequence (DNA): TGTGCCAGCAGTTTATTATGGCCCGGGCAGGGAAGCGACTATGGCTACACCTTC.

This clonotype was seen at least ten times. The chain carries TRBV20-1 and TRBJ2-5, with D tentatively TRBD1 (6 bases). The germline gives CDR1 DFQATT, CDR2 SNEGSKA (reference sequence). The V and J ends lost 2 bases and 1 base respectively, with 11 bases between them. The CDR3 is 14 residues long. This chain's CDR3 is CSARPGHLQETQYF. For the CDR3, the DNA is TGCAGTGCTAGACCGGGACACCTCCAAGAGACCCAGTACTTC.

The chain has TRBV27 and TRBJ1-5, with 8 positions matching TRBD1. The CDR3 totals 13 residues. V was clipped by 8 bases and J by 7 bases; unmatched bases: 7. Germline V gene lookup returns CDR1 MNHEY and CDR2 SMNVEV (reference sequence). The CDR3 loop is CASGGQGIQPQHF. DNA for the CDR3: TGTGCCAGCGGAGGACAGGGTATCCAGCCCCAGCATTTT.